This T cell receptor (beta chain) was captured in a study of blood T cells in healthy people across ages. Worth noting for this clonotype: Its cognate antigen is unknown. The junction differs from germline at one of its ends, possibly a read error.

Donors were healthy Caucasian individuals from Russia aged about 6 to 100. This CDR3 has 15 amino acids. Looked up from germline, CDR1 is SGHVS and CDR2 is FQNEAQ. Notes on the study in general: Any changes in expanded clonotypes were possibly confounded, as donor CMV status remained unknown.

Alongside a J-beta primer mix, a sample-barcoded 5' primer served in a second PCR lasting about 6 to 11 cycles. Via MiXCR, TCRdb re-called the 5' RACE reads, giving one row per CDR3 protein. The sample has hundreds of thousands of distinct CDR3 sequences; 49% are singletons. The sequence was collected from an older woman in good health. Input material: blood. V and J are TRBV7-8 and TRBJ1-6, with D maybe TRBD1 (5 bases). CDR3 region: CASSLGSWGGSPPHF. The CDR3 DNA reads as TGTGCCAGCAGCTTAGGAAGTTGGGGCGGATCACCCCCCCACTTT. Variable domain in full (rest from reference TRBV7-8 and TRBJ1-6): GAGVSQSPRYKVAKRGQDVALRCDPISGHVSLFWYQQALGQGPEFLTYFQNEAQLDKSGLPSDRFFAERPEGSVSTLKIQRTQQEDSAVYLCASSLGSWGGSPPHFGNGTRLTVT.